A single sample gave rise to the 6 T cell receptor beta chains below, sequenced in a study of blood T cell repertoires in COVID-19. Produced via immunoSEQ multiplex PCR; TCRdb's table is partial and in-frame only. This sample has more than 45,000 clones; around 90% occur once, and the top ten carry about 27%. The sample comprised peripheral blood. These receptors were taken from a human donor in a cohort sampled during active COVID-19.

This chain connects TRBV7-9 to TRBJ1-1; 7 nucleotides align to TRBD1. The CDR3 is made up of 16 amino acids. With V trimmed by 7 bases and J by 0 bases, 11 bases remained unmatched. Germline CDR1 is SEHNR and CDR2 is FQNEAQ (reference sequence). CDR3 sequence reads: CASTGQELPMNTEAFF. The CDR3 DNA reads TGTGCCAGCACCGGACAGGAGTTACCCATGAACACTGAAGCTTTCTTT.

The chain links TRBV7-9 to TRBJ2-2; D remains unclear. The V gene lost 0 bases and the J gene lost 4 bases, with 3 bases spanning the gap. The CDR3 contains 13 residues. The germline CDR1 and CDR2 sequences are SEHNR and FQNEAQ (reference sequence). The CDR3 is CASSLAGTGELFF. CDR3 DNA: TGTGCCAGCAGCTTAGCCGGCACCGGGGAGCTGTTTTTT.

The rearrangement uses TRBV18 and TRBJ2-1; 9 bases are shared with TRBD1. The CDR3 loop spans 16 amino acids. Germline CDR1 and CDR2: KGHSH and LQKENI. J gave up 6 bases and V 8 bases, and 14 bases lay outside the gene matches. CDR3 sequence reads: CASNDRGDRASNEQFF. CDR3 coding DNA: TGTGCCAGCAATGACAGAGGGGACAGGGCTAGCAATGAGCAGTTCTTC.

CDR3 in DNA: TGTGCCAGCAGCTCTAGCGGGAGGGCGGGAGAGGAGACCCAGTACTTC. It yields the protein CASSSSGRAGEETQYF. V and J are TRBV7-6 and TRBJ2-5, with 12 bases that match TRBD2. Trimming took 4 bases from V and 5 from J; bases not matched to a gene: 8. The CDR3 is made up of 16 amino acids. Germline V gene data show CDR1 as SGHVS and CDR2 as FNYEAQ.

CDR3 nucleotide sequence: TGTGCCAGCAGTTCATTAGCGGGGGGAGGCACAGATACGCAGTATTTT. This encodes CASSSLAGGGTDTQYF. The chain carries TRBV27 and TRBJ2-3, with 10 nucleotides matching TRBD2. Germline V gives CDR1 MNHEY, CDR2 SMNVEV (reference sequence). CDR3 size: 16 residues. The V and J ends lost 4 bases and 1 base, in that order; junction bases with no gene match: 5.

V is TRBV14 and J is TRBJ2-1; 10 bases line up with TRBD2. Germline values: CDR1 SGHDN, CDR2 FVKESK. The CDR3 runs 19 residues. V trimming: 0 bases; J trimming: 8 bases; junction bases outside the gene matches: 16. The CDR3 DNA reads as TGTGCCAGCAGCCAAGAGAATGGCCTAGCGGGAGCATCGCTCGATGAGCAGTTCTTC. Its protein product is CASSQENGLAGASLDEQFF.